This record looks at one TCR beta chain sequence and its context. Which antigen it targets is not known. The sample holds no much larger clone one base away, and base qualities are not on file. Whole blood was collected in K2EDTA tubes by collaborating institutions according to the institutions' own protocols. Collaborator samples were shipped for TCRbeta analysis as frozen whole blood, isolated PBMCs, or DNA extracted from either sample type. The immunoSEQ Assay, a bias-controlled multiplex PCR, was used to amplify TCRbeta CDR3 regions from genomic DNA. In the original analysis: Nucleated cell counts per sample were estimated from amplification of reference gene primers within the assay. To quantify the absolute abundance of each unique TCRbeta CDR3 rearrangement, sequence reads were collapsed and filtered. For each sample, productive Simpson clonality was calculated as the square root of Simpson's diversity index over productive rearrangements. TCRdb holds this immuneACCESS table with in-frame rearrangements only. Some clones are missing; in checked studies, unresolved V genes explain under half, and the rest has no known cause. Clone size and V and J calls were adopted from that table, with D and trimming inferred from the DNA. This sample has about 200,000 clones in its table, and roughly 75% of those were observed once. The ten largest make up approximately 6.6% of the sample.

This entry comes from a study of blood T cell repertoires in COVID-19 (TCRdb year 2020). About the study as a whole: Samples from collaborators originated in the United States, Italy and Spain and spanned both the acute and convalescent phases of COVID-19. The material from the prospective study consisted of cDNA or gDNA derived from T cells, B-cell-depleted T cells, or PBMCs. The dataset comprised deeply sampled blood TCRbeta repertoires from subjects exposed to, actively infected with, or recovered from COVID-19. A freely available public database, intended as a resource for researchers studying the immune response to SARS-CoV-2, is where the repertoires were released. Samples were obtained from the ongoing ImmuneRACE study (first 160 participants) and from about 1,300 subjects provided by 6 global collaborators. A de-identified subject ID, COVID-19 status, age in years and sex were almost always included in the sample metadata. HLA class I and class II types, where available, came from metadata supplied by the sample provider rather than from assay-based typing.

The full study reports these points: How much clinical and demographic metadata was included differed by source and by participant, and the metadata was provided uncurated.

Inclusive of the bounding cysteine and phenylalanine, the CDR3 is 15 residues long. Only the CDR3 DNA is retained, 45 bases long and in frame from the first base. Reading the germline V gene gives CDR1 SQVTM and CDR2 ANQGSEA. Cut back by 5 bases and 1 base, the V and J ends lie 14 bases apart. The chain is encoded by TRBV29-1 joined to TRBJ2-2, with the D gene not clear enough to name. Sequencing was carried out using peripheral blood. The TCR originated in a woman between 70 and 85 years old with acute or convalescent COVID-19. CDR3 sequence: CSVSMRHLNTGELFF. The DNA sequence follows: TGCAGCGTTTCCATGCGACACCTGAACACCGGGGAGCTGTTTTTT.